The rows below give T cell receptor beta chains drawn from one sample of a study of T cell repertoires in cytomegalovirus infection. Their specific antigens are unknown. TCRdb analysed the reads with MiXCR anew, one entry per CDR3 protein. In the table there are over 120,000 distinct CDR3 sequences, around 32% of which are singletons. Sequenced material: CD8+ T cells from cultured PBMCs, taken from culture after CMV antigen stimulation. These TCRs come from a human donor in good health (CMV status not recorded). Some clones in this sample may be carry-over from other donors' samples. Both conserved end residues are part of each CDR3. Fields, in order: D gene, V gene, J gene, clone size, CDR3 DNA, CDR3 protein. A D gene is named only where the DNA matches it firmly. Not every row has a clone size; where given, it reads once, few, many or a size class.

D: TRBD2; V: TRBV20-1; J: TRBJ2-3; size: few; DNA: TGCAGTGCCACAGGACTAGCGGGGGAAACTATTAGCACAGATACGCAGTATTTT; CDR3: CSATGLAGETISTDTQYF
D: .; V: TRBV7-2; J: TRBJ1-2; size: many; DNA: TGTGCCAGCAGCCCCCAGGGCTATGGCTACACCTTC; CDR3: CASSPQGYGYTF
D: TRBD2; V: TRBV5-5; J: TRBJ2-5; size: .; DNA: TGTGCCAGCAGCGTGGGACTAGCGATGGAGACCCAGTACTTC; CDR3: CASSVGLAMETQYF
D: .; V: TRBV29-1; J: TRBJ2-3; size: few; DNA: TGCAGCGTTGATGAGGGACTCCGGGATACGCAGTATTTT; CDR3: CSVDEGLRDTQYF
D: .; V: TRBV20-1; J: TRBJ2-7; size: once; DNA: TGCAGTGACTCGGGCCCTGCGCTAAACTACGAGCAGTACTTC; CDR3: CSDSGPALNYEQYF
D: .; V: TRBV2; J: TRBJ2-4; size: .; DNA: TGTGCCAGCCGAAACAGGGTATCCAAAAACATTCAGTACTTC; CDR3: CASRNRVSKNIQYF
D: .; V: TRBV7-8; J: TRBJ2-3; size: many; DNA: TGTGCCAGCAGCCTAGAGGCAGGTTGGAGCACAGATACGCAGTATTTT; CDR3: CASSLEAGWSTDTQYF
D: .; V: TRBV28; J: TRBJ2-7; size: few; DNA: TGTGCCAGCAGTTCTGTGAATAAGCCATCCTGGGCGTACGAGCAGTACTTC; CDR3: CASSSVNKPSWAYEQYF
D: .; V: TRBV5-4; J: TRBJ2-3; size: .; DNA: TGTGCCAGCAGCTTGGCCGAGGCAGGGGCTCGAGGAGATACGCAGTATTTT; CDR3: CASSLAEAGARGDTQYF
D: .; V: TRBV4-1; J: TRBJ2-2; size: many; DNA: TGCGCCAGCAGCCTGTCCACGACGGATAACGGCGGGGAGCTGTTTTTT; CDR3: CASSLSTTDNGGELFF
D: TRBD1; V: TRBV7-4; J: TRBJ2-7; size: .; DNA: TGTGCCAGCAGCTCCGACAGGGCTCAACCCTACGAGCAGTACTTC; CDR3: CASSSDRAQPYEQYF
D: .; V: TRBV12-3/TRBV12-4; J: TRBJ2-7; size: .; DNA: TGTGCCAGCACACAGGACCTTTACGAGCAGTACTTC; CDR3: CASTQDLYEQYF
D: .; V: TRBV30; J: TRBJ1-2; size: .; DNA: TGTGCCTGGAGTTCCCCCGGGGCCCGAATGTCCTATGGCTACACCTTC; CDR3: CAWSSPGARMSYGYTF
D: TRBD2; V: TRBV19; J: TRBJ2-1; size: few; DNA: TGTGCCAGTAGAACTAGCGGCACCTACAATGAGCAGTTCTTC; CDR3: CASRTSGTYNEQFF
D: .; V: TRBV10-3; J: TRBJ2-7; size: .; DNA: TGTGCCACCGGACTGGAAAATACCTACGAGCAGTACTTC; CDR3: CATGLENTYEQYF
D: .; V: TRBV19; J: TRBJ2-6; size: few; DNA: TGTGCCAGTAGTGGTAGGGGGAAAAAAACTGGGGCCAACGTCCTGACTTTC; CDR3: CASSGRGKKTGANVLTF
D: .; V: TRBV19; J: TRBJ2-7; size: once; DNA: TGTGCCAGTAGTATAGTATCACAGGAGTCCTACGAGCAGTACTTC; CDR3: CASSIVSQESYEQYF
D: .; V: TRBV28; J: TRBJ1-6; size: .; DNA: TGTGCCAGCAGCCCATTCCGGGGGGTTGATTCACCCCTCCACTTT; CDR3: CASSPFRGVDSPLHF
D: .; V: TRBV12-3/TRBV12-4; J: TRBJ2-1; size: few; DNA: TGTGCCATTAGTATAGGGGGGTCCTACAATGAGCAGTTCTTC; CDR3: CAISIGGSYNEQFF
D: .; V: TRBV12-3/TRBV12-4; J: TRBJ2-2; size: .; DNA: TGTGCCAGCACTCTAGGAACGAACACCGGGGAGCTGTTTTTT; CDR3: CASTLGTNTGELFF
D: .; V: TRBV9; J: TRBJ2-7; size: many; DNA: TGTGCCAGCAGCCAGGGAACTGGTTTCATCTACGAGCAGTACTTC; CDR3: CASSQGTGFIYEQYF
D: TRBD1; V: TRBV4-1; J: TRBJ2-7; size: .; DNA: TGCGCCAGCAGCCACCCGACAGGGGCCGAGCAGTACTTC; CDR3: CASSHPTGAEQYF
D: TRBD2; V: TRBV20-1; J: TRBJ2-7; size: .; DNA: TGCAGTGCCCACGGACAACTAGCGGGGGGGTACGAGCAGTACTTC; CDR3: CSAHGQLAGGYEQYF
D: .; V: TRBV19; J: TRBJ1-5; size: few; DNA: TGTGCCAGCCAGGGTAACGGCAATCAGCCCCAGCATTTT; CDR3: CASQGNGNQPQHF
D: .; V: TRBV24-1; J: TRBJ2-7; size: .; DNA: TGTGCCACCAGTGATTCAGGGCCGTCCTACGAGCAGTACTTC; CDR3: CATSDSGPSYEQYF